The 21 T cell receptor beta chains reported below all come from one sample, sequenced in a study of OX40 agonist ivuxolimab in advanced cancers. Library preparation used the immunoSEQ multiplex PCR assay. TCRdb obtained this table from immuneACCESS and retained in-frame rearrangements with V and J assigned. These tables miss some clones; where compared with another copy, unresolved V genes account for less than half of the shortfall, and the remainder is unexplained. This sample lists 30,000 to 45,000 clones; more than 70% were detected once. The ten biggest clones cover roughly 13% of the sample. The sample consisted of CD4+ or CD8+ T cells sorted from blood, taken in a trial of the OX40 agonist ivuxolimab. These receptors originate from an adult with an advanced solid tumor such as melanoma, head and neck, liver or kidney cancer.

The chain links TRBV9 to TRBJ2-3; D is undetermined. V was shortened by 3 bases and J by 0 bases, with 14 bases between the two germline ends. CDR1 is SGDLS, CDR2 YYNGEE, per germline. The CDR3 runs to 16 residues. The CDR3 here is CASSDPLVTSTDTQYF. For the CDR3, the DNA is TGTGCCAGCAGCGATCCCCTAGTCACTAGCACAGATACGCAGTATTTT.

The V call is TRBV19, the J call TRBJ2-7, with D perhaps matching TRBD1 or TRBD2 (5 bases each). The CDR3 sequence is 13 residues long. CDR1 is LNHDA and CDR2 is SQIVND in the germline V gene (reference sequence). The germline V and J ends were trimmed by 3 bases and 4 bases, with 10 bases remaining between them. The CDR3 here is CASSMGTTYEQYF. The CDR3 DNA reads TGTGCCAGTAGTATGGGGACCACTTACGAGCAGTACTTC.

This chain connects TRBV14 to TRBJ2-1; 10 positions agree with TRBD2. The length of the CDR3 is 15 residues. Germline assignment: CDR1 SGHDN and CDR2 FVKESK. The V segment lost 4 bases and the J segment 9 bases; nucleotides outside the gene matches: 9. CDR3 residues: CASSRAGGPQGEQFF. CDR3 DNA: TGTGCCAGCAGCCGAGCGGGAGGGCCTCAGGGTGAGCAGTTCTTC.

The chain uses TRBV18 and TRBJ2-7; TRBD1 is a possible D gene (5 bases). V was shortened by 2 bases and J by 0 bases, with 11 bases between the two germline ends. The CDR3 covers 15 residues. CDR1 and CDR2 (germline): KGHSH, LQKENI. This CDR3 reads CASSPKGSDSYEQYF. The DNA for the CDR3 is TGTGCCAGCTCACCAAAGGGGTCCGACTCCTACGAGCAGTACTTC.

The V call is TRBV28, the J call TRBJ2-3, with no clear D. Germline V gene data show CDR1 as MDHEN and CDR2 as SYDVKM. The CDR3 totals 11 residues. Trimming stripped 4 bases from V and 2 bases from J, with 1 base between. The CDR3 loop is CASSYTDTQYF. The CDR3 DNA is TGTGCCAGCAGTTACACAGATACGCAGTATTTT.

The V gene is TRBV5-8, the J gene TRBJ2-2; no reliable D call. The germline V and J ends were trimmed by 5 bases and 6 bases, with 8 bases remaining between them. The CDR3 has 12 residues. Germline V gene lookup returns CDR1 SGHTS and CDR2 YDEGEE. CDR3 nucleotides: TGTGCCAGCAGTATCTACGCCGGGGAGCTGTTTTTT. Residues: CASSIYAGELFF. The entire variable domain, with the rest obtained from reference TRBV5-8 and TRBJ2-2, is as follows: EAGVTQSPTHLIKTRGQQATLRCSPISGHTSVYWYQQALGLGLQFLLWYDEGEERNRGNFPPRFSGRQFPNYSSELNVNALELEDSALYLCASSIYAGELFFGEGSRLTVL.

The chain couples TRBV28 to TRBJ1-2; D gene uncertain. CDR1 is MDHEN and CDR2 is SYDVKM in the germline V gene. Trimming cost V 5 bases and J 4 bases, with 20 bases left between them. The CDR3 runs to 16 residues. The CDR3 DNA follows: TGTGCCAGCAGTACTCACTGGACGGAGGAAGTCTATGGCTACACCTTC. Translation: CASSTHWTEEVYGYTF.

The chain joins TRBV6-6 to TRBJ1-1, with unresolved D. In germline, CDR1 is MNHNY, CDR2 SVGAGI (reference sequence). The CDR3 contains 12 residues. Trimming took 4 bases from V and 4 from J, leaving 7 bases between them. The CDR3 here is CASSWGGTEAFF. The CDR3 DNA sequence: TGTGCCAGCAGTTGGGGTGGCACTGAAGCTTTCTTT.

This clone was picked up one time. Here the CDR3 DNA reads TGTGCCAGTAGTATGATGGGCAGCGCAGGGGAGCAGTACTTC. Translated: CASSMMGSAGEQYF. The chain combines TRBV19 with TRBJ2-7; tentative D call: TRBD1 (5 bases). Trimming left V 3 bases short and J 7 bases short, with 16 bases between. This CDR3 spans 14 amino acids. Germline V gene data show CDR1 as LNHDA and CDR2 as SQIVND (reference sequence).

This CDR3 reads CASSFLPGVNTGELFF. The CDR3, as DNA: TGTGCCAGCAGTTTCTTGCCCGGAGTGAACACCGGGGAGCTGTTTTTT. This chain links TRBV27 with TRBJ2-2; D gene unclear. Germline V lookup: CDR1 MNHEY, CDR2 SMNVEV (reference sequence). The V gene lost 3 bases and the J gene lost 1 base, with 12 bases spanning the gap. The CDR3 consists of 16 residues.

This clone was observed a single time. This chain links TRBV27 with TRBJ2-1; perhaps TRBD1 as D (6 bases). Trimming removed 3 bases at V and 5 bases at J, with 14 bases between. The germline V gene encodes CDR1 MNHEY and CDR2 SMNVEV (reference sequence). The CDR3 runs to 15 residues. In nucleotides, the CDR3 is TGTGCCAGCAGTTTCGGGACAACGCAAAACAATGAGCAGTTCTTC. Its protein product is CASSFGTTQNNEQFF.

This chain uses TRBV5-6 with TRBJ2-3, with 8 bases fitting TRBD1. The trim removed 6 bases at V and 2 bases at J, leaving 8 bases unmatched. The CDR3 is made up of 15 amino acids. In germline, CDR1 is SGHDT, CDR2 YYEEEE. CDR3 region: CASIRGQADTDTQYF. Written as DNA, the CDR3 is TGTGCCAGCATTAGGGGACAGGCGGACACAGATACGCAGTATTTT.

The chain is built from TRBV28 and TRBJ1-1; tentative D call: TRBD1 (6 bases). The CDR3 is made up of 17 amino acids. Germline CDR1 is MDHEN and CDR2 is SYDVKM. Trimming left V 6 bases short and J 3 bases short, with 23 bases between. The CDR3 here is CASRPQQGSVVDTEAFF. CDR3 coding DNA: TGTGCCAGCAGACCACAACAGGGTTCCGTGGTGGACACTGAAGCTTTCTTT. Looking up the rest from reference TRBV28 and TRBJ1-1 gives the full variable domain: DVKVTQSSRYLVKRTGEKVFLECVQDMDHENMFWYRQDPGLGLRLIYFSYDVKMKEKGDIPEGYSVSREKKERFSLILESASTNQTSMYLCASRPQQGSVVDTEAFFGQGTRLTVV.

J is TRBJ1-1 and V is TRBV27, with no clear D. Germline-derived CDR1 and CDR2 are MNHEY and SMNVEV (reference sequence). This CDR3 comprises 14 residues. Trimming removed 2 bases at V and 2 bases at J, with 9 bases between. CDR3 in DNA: TGTGCCAGCAGTTTACACCCAGTAAACACTGAAGCTTTCTTT. Amino acid sequence: CASSLHPVNTEAFF.

This clone was seen only a few times. The chain has TRBV10-2 and TRBJ1-1; D is ambiguous. The CDR3 consists of 14 residues. Germline CDR1 is WSHSY and CDR2 is SAAADI. The V and J ends lost 0 bases and 1 base respectively, with 6 bases between them. The CDR3 here is CASSESKGNTEAFF. CDR3 DNA: TGCGCCAGCAGTGAGTCCAAAGGGAACACTGAAGCTTTCTTT.

The table lists this clone with a count of one. The rearrangement uses TRBV9 and TRBJ1-1; a possible D gene is TRBD1 (5 bases). CDR3 length: 18 residues. The V end was cut by 0 bases, the J end by 3 bases, with 21 bases between. CDR1 and CDR2 (germline): SGDLS, YYNGEE. In DNA form, the CDR3 reads TGTGCCAGCAGCGTAGGTGTAGGCAACTTAGGGGAGGACACTGAAGCTTTCTTT. Its protein is CASSVGVGNLGEDTEAFF.

The chain has TRBV28 and TRBJ1-4; D is unresolved. The V gene's germline CDR1 is MDHEN and CDR2 SYDVKM. V shed 5 bases and J shed 12 bases, with 13 bases lying between them. This CDR3 is 12 amino acids long. Written as DNA, the CDR3 is TGTGCCAGCAGTATGGACGGGGTCGAACTGTTTTTT. Its translation is CASSMDGVELFF. The variable domain in full, with the rest retrieved from reference TRBV28 and TRBJ1-4, is DVKVTQSSRYLVKRTGEKVFLECVQDMDHENMFWYRQDPGLGLRLIYFSYDVKMKEKGDIPEGYSVSREKKERFSLILESASTNQTSMYLCASSMDGVELFFGSGTQLSVL.

The chain carries TRBV4-2 and TRBJ2-5, with D perhaps matching TRBD1 (6 bases). The CDR3 loop spans 14 amino acids. With 4 bases removed from V and 0 bases from J, the gap between germline ends came to 9 bases. Per germline, CDR1 LGHNA and CDR2 YNFKEQ. The CDR3, as DNA: TGTGCCAGCAGCCCCGAGGGGGACCAAGAGACCCAGTACTTC. Amino acid sequence: CASSPEGDQETQYF.

This clone was observed once. The rearrangement joins TRBV28 to TRBJ2-1; TRBD2 agrees at 16 bases. V lost 8 bases, J lost 7 bases, and 11 bases stayed unmatched. Germline V gene lookup returns CDR1 MDHEN and CDR2 SYDVKM. This CDR3 comprises 17 residues. Here the CDR3 DNA reads TGTGCCAGCGCCGGGACTAGCGGGAGGGCCGAGGGGAATGAGCAGTTCTTC. Its translation is CASAGTSGRAEGNEQFF.

This chain joins TRBV27 and TRBJ2-1; D remains unclear. Germline CDR1 is MNHEY and CDR2 is SMNVEV (reference sequence). V dropped 6 bases and J dropped 8 bases, with 14 bases sitting between them. The CDR3 loop spans 13 amino acids. Written as DNA, the CDR3 is TGTGCCAGCAGGGAGCTGAATGGGGATGAGCAGTTCTTC. Its translation: CASRELNGDEQFF.

J is TRBJ2-5 and V is TRBV28, with TRBD2 matching over 10 bases. The CDR3 extends over 15 amino acids. The J segment lost 0 bases and the V segment lost 3 bases, leaving 1 base of the junction unmatched. Germline V gives CDR1 MDHEN, CDR2 SYDVKM. The CDR3 protein is CASSFGLADQETQYF. The DNA for the CDR3 is TGTGCCAGCAGTTTCGGACTAGCGGACCAAGAGACCCAGTACTTC.